Listed below are T cell receptor beta chains from one sample, sequenced in a study of T cells after yellow fever vaccination. TCRdb processed the 5' RACE reads anew with MiXCR; each CDR3 protein has one entry. The sample records a few hundred thousand distinct CDR3 sequences, approximately 3.8% being singletons. The sequences come from PBMCs, collected 15 days after the yellow fever booster vaccination. Receptors were obtained from a man aged 18 to 29 who received the YFV17D yellow fever vaccine. The CDR3 runs from the conserved cysteine through the conserved F or W. Each record gives: clone size, V gene, D gene, J gene, CDR3 DNA, CDR3 protein. A D gene is named only where the DNA matches it firmly. Size tells how often a clone was seen (once, few, many) or the class of an expanded clone, and some rows leave it out.

many	TRBV18	-	TRBJ1-1	TGTGCCAGCTCTCTTGAACAGGTTTTAGGGACTGAAGCTTTCTTT	CASSLEQVLGTEAFF
many	TRBV4-3	-	TRBJ2-1	TGCGCCAGCAGCCAAGGACACGCCCGGAATGAGCAGTTCTTC	CASSQGHARNEQFF
many	TRBV3-1	-	TRBJ1-1	TGTGCCAGCGGGGAGACGGTTGGGTCTGAAGCTTTCTTT	CASGETVGSEAFF
many	TRBV4-1	-	TRBJ2-7	TGCGCCAACATCTTTGTAACCGGGACATCAACCGGTCAGCAGTACTTC	CANIFVTGTSTGQQYF
many	TRBV20-1	-	TRBJ2-4	TGCAGTGCCACCCCCCGGGGTGTTAGAATTCTAGCCAAAAACATTCAGTACTTC	CSATPRGVRILAKNIQYF
many	TRBV7-9	TRBD2	TRBJ2-3	TGTGCCAGCAGCCCCCCGATAGCGGGGGGCACAGATACGCAGTATTTT	CASSPPIAGGTDTQYF
many	TRBV4-2	TRBD2	TRBJ2-7	TGTGCCAGCAGCCAATTCTCCCAGCCCCGGACTAGCGGGGGGGCGTACGAGCAGTACTTC	CASSQFSQPRTSGGAYEQYF
few	TRBV19	TRBD1	TRBJ2-5	TGTGCCAGTAGTCCCCAGAGGGCCGGGACAGCTGGACAAGAGACCCAGTACTTC	CASSPQRAGTAGQETQYF
many	TRBV12-3/TRBV12-4	-	TRBJ2-2	TGTGCCAGCAGTCCCTCGGACAGGAACACCGGGGAGCTGTTTTTT	CASSPSDRNTGELFF
many	TRBV18	-	TRBJ2-1	TGTGCCAGCTCACCTCCAACCAACTACAATGAGCAGTTCTTC	CASSPPTNYNEQFF
few	TRBV27	TRBD1	TRBJ2-2	TGTGCCAGCACCCAAAGACAGGGGGATTTATCCGGGGAGCTGTTTTTT	CASTQRQGDLSGELFF
many	TRBV2	TRBD1	TRBJ1-2	TGTGCCAGCAGTGATCGGACAGGTGGGGCGGGCTACACCTTC	CASSDRTGGAGYTF
-	TRBV5-1	-	TRBJ1-1	TGCGCCAGCAGCATAAAAGGGGACACTGAAGCTTTCTTT	CASSIKGDTEAFF
many	TRBV10-3	-	TRBJ2-5	TGTGCCATCAGTGTCGGGGAGACAGGCTCCAGAGAGACCCAGTACTTC	CAISVGETGSRETQYF